This TCR beta chain comes out of a study of shared clonotypes between healthy human individuals. Study-level findings and limits: Across a few donors, naive CD4 shared roughly 5.1%, naive CD8 around 3.8%, memory CD4 2% to 2.5%, memory CD8 0.4%.

This CDR3 has 14 amino acids. CDR1 SGHNT and CDR2 YYREEE come from the germline V gene (reference sequence). Trimming took 2 bases from V and 0 from J, leaving 9 bases between them. A remark on this clone: Its target is not known.

Both subsets, CD45RA+ naive and CD45RA-negative memory, were split from the CD4+ cells. Tens of thousands of T cell genomes (around 190 ng DNA) went into each sorted-subset replicate. Measured with immunoSEQ multiplex PCR; TCRdb has only the in-frame clones, and not every one. Here the sample spans over a million clones, 96% being singletons. Sequenced sample: naive CD4+ T cells sorted from blood. Documented subset: CD45RA+ positively selected. The chain has TRBV5-4 and TRBJ2-7; D uncertain. The clonotype originates from a man under 40 in good health. The CDR3 sequence: CASSLERSSYEQYF. The CDR3 coding sequence is TGTGCCAGCAGCTTAGAAAGGAGCTCCTACGAGCAGTACTTC.